Reported below is one T cell receptor beta chain. Its cognate antigen is unknown. These data originate in a study of T cells in Graves' hyperthyroidism and ophthalmopathy. V lost 6 bases to trimming and J lost 5 bases, with 22 bases between them. There are 16 residues in the CDR3. Amplification of TCR beta CDR3 regions used RNA as the template. An initial round of RT-PCR targeting the TCR CDR3 relied on the HTBI primer set. MiXCR, applied by TCRdb to the multiplex PCR reads, yields one record per CDR3 protein. The table lists 500,000 to 750,000 distinct CDR3 sequences, about 43% of them singletons. Newly diagnosed hyperthyroidism, duration under 2 months, in patients aged 18 to 65. General study findings and limits: Model output signaled ophthalmopathy a median approximately six months ahead of onset.

This receptor was identified in a woman aged 18-29 years with Graves' hyperthyroidism. This chain links TRBV12-3 or TRBV12-4 with TRBJ2-5; either TRBD1 or TRBD2 may fit D (6 bases each). Specimen: peripheral blood or thyroid tissue (not recorded which). CDR3 protein: CASRNRNTGGSETQYF. The CDR3 nucleotides read TGTGCCAGCAGGAACAGGAACACCGGGGGCTCGGAGACCCAGTACTTC.